This T cell receptor beta chain is from a study of blood T cell repertoires in COVID-19. As originally analysed: Estimates of nucleated cell counts were drawn from the amplification of reference gene primers. The assay was immunoSEQ multiplex PCR, and TCRdb's table has in-frame clones only and misses some. That table supplies the V and J calls and clone size; D and trimming were determined from the DNA. This table has over 150,000 clones, approximately 90% appearing once. Trimming took off 1 base at V and 5 bases at J, with 8 bases between the two ends. The CDR3 consists of 14 residues. Germline V lookup: CDR1 SGHTA, CDR2 FQGTGA. Notes on this clone: Possible read error: a much larger clone is one base away. In the same sample, other DNA sequences code for this CDR3.

This chain connects TRBV7-3 to TRBJ2-2; possible D gene TRBD2, 6 bases. Sequences were obtained from peripheral blood. The TCR originated in a woman aged 18-29 years who had recovered from COVID-19. In DNA, the CDR3 is TGTGCCAGCAGCTTAAAGGAGGGAACCGGGGAGCTGTTTTTT. Translating gives CASSLKEGTGELFF.